This entry lists 13 T cell receptor beta chains sequenced from one sample in a study of metastatic and nonmetastatic thyroid tumors. The entire patient cohort was treatment-naive prior to thyroid surgery. TCRdb reprocessed the PCR reads via MiXCR. The sample has around 31,000 clones, almost 30% seen once. Material: blood. These receptors were obtained from a female donor with papillary thyroid cancer or a benign thyroid nodule (not recorded which). Some clones in this sample may be carry-over from other donors' samples.

This clone appeared once. The V gene is TRBV5-1, the J gene TRBJ2-2; 13 bases are shared with TRBD2. This CDR3 has 16 residues. Germline V gene data show CDR1 as SGHRS and CDR2 as YFSETQ. J lost 5 bases, V lost 4 bases, and 5 bases had no gene match. This CDR3 reads CASSPRTSGRTGELFF. CDR3 in DNA: TGCGCCAGCAGCCCACGGACTAGCGGGAGAACCGGGGAGCTGTTTTTT.

The chain uses TRBV5-1 and TRBJ1-1; D uncertain. CDR1 and CDR2 (germline): SGHRS, YFSETQ. The CDR3 is 13 residues long. Between the trimmed V and J ends, which lost 5 bases and 0 bases, there was a span of 8 bases. The CDR3 sequence is CASSGSMNTEAFF. Here the CDR3 DNA reads TGCGCCAGCAGTGGTTCTATGAACACTGAAGCTTTCTTT.

This clone was detected only a few times. The chain links TRBV27 to TRBJ1-2, with 10 bases lining up with TRBD1. There are 15 residues in the CDR3. The V and J ends lost 2 bases and 7 bases, in that order; junction bases with no gene match: 7. In germline, CDR1 is MNHEY, CDR2 SMNVEV (reference sequence). This chain's CDR3 is CASSLDRGRLLGYTF. The CDR3 DNA follows: TGTGCCAGCAGTTTAGACAGGGGGCGCCTACTTGGCTACACCTTC.

This clone ranks as medium-sized. The V call is TRBV6-1, the J call TRBJ2-1; 8 positions agree with TRBD2. The CDR3 is 14 amino acids. Germline CDR1 reads MNHNS; CDR2 reads SASEGT. V trimming: 4 bases; J trimming: 4 bases; junction bases outside the gene matches: 3. This CDR3 is CASSAVAGYNEQFF. The CDR3, as DNA: TGTGCCAGCAGTGCGGTAGCGGGATACAATGAGCAGTTCTTC.

Sample share makes this clone medium-sized (0.01 to 0.1%). The V call is TRBV10-3, the J call TRBJ2-7; D uncertain. Between the trimmed V and J ends, which lost 4 bases and 0 bases, there was a span of 4 bases. CDR3 size: 12 residues. The germline CDR1 and CDR2 sequences are ENHRY and SYGVKD. The DNA of the CDR3 is TGTGCCATCAGTGCCAACTCCTACGAGCAGTACTTC. Protein sequence: CAISANSYEQYF.

In this sample, this clone turned up a few times. The V gene is TRBV10-3, the J gene TRBJ2-7, with 9 bases aligning to TRBD1. The CDR3 sequence is 14 residues long. Germline V gene sequence: CDR1 ENHRY, CDR2 SYGVKD. Unmatched junction bases numbered 7, after V lost 3 bases and J lost 7 bases. CDR3 sequence (DNA): TGTGCCATCAGTGAAGGGACAGGGCCTCGGGAGCAGTACTTC. Translation: CAISEGTGPREQYF.

This clone was picked up many times. This sequence joins TRBV2 and TRBJ2-3; TRBD1 aligns across 9 bases. CDR3 length equals 13 residues. V lost 10 bases and J lost 5; bases outside the gene matches: 7. Germline values: CDR1 SNHLY, CDR2 FYNNEI. Here the CDR3 reads CATRTGAGDTQYF. The CDR3, as DNA: TGTGCCACTCGGACAGGGGCGGGAGATACGCAGTATTTT.

The CDR3 region is CSALYRAEDHGYTF. The CDR3, as DNA: TGCAGTGCCCTGTATCGGGCCGAGGACCATGGCTACACCTTC. The chain links TRBV20-1 to TRBJ1-2; D gene uncertain. Germline assignment: CDR1 DFQATT and CDR2 SNEGSKA (reference sequence). The CDR3 is 14 residues long. V was cut by 6 bases and J by 6 bases, with 20 bases left in between.

A note on this clone: This may be a read error, as it is one base from a much larger clone. The genes are TRBV13 and TRBJ1-1, with D unresolved. Per germline, CDR1 PRHDT and CDR2 FYEKMQ (reference sequence). The CDR3 extends over 13 amino acids. CDR3 DNA sequence: TGTGTCAGCAGCTTAGAGCTGAACACTGAAGCTTTCTTT. It codes for CVSSLELNTEAFF.

This clone was counted many times. V and J are TRBV9 and TRBJ2-3; D unresolved. Germline V gives CDR1 SGDLS, CDR2 YYNGEE. The CDR3 runs 15 residues. Trimming removed 0 bases at V and 0 bases at J, with 8 bases between. This CDR3 is CASSVGSRSTDTQYF. The DNA of the CDR3 is TGTGCCAGCAGCGTAGGCTCGCGGAGCACAGATACGCAGTATTTT.

The CDR3 loop is CASSWGVPYEQYF. The CDR3 DNA reads TGTGCCAGCTCTTGGGGTGTTCCCTACGAGCAGTACTTC. The J gene is TRBJ2-7, the V gene TRBV27; D ambiguous. Germline V gene sequence: CDR1 MNHEY, CDR2 SMNVEV (reference sequence). The CDR3 is made up of 13 amino acids. The V gene lost 8 bases and the J gene lost 2 bases, with 13 bases spanning the gap.

This clone was detected a few times. The V call is TRBV2, the J call TRBJ1-1, with D tentatively TRBD1 (5 bases). This CDR3 spans 13 amino acids. Germline CDR1 reads SNHLY; CDR2 reads FYNNEI. V was shortened by 6 bases and J by 1 base, with 9 bases between the two germline ends. In DNA, the CDR3 is TGTGCCAGCAGAGGGACGGAGAACACTGAAGCTTTCTTT. Residues: CASRGTENTEAFF.

V and J are TRBV4-1 and TRBJ1-2, with 8 positions matching TRBD1. The CDR3 has 18 residues. The germline V gene encodes CDR1 MGHRA and CDR2 YSYEKL. The V and J ends lost 0 bases and 4 bases, in that order; junction bases with no gene match: 13. CDR3 DNA sequence: TGCGCCAGCAGCCAAGATGGAAGGACAGGGTTCAAGGGCTATGGCTACACCTTC. Its translation: CASSQDGRTGFKGYGYTF.